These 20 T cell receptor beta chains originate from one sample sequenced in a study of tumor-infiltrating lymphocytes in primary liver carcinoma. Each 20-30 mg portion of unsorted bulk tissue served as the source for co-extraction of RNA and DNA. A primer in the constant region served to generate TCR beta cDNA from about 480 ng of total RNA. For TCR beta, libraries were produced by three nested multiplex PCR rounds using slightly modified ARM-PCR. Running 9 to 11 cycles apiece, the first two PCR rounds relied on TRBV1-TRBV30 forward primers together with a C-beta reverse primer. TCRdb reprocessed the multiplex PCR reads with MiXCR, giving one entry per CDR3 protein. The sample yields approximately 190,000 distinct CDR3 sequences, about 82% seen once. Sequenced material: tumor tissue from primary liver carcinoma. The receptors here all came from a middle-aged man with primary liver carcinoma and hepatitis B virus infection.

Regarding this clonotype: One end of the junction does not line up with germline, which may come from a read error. The CDR3 loop reads CASSPPAVGTSNQPQHF. The CDR3 DNA reads TGTGCCAGCAGCCCACCGGCCGTGGGGACCAGCAATCAGCCTCAGCATTTT. This sequence joins TRBV6-2 or TRBV6-3 and TRBJ1-5, with D possibly matching TRBD1 (5 bases). Per germline, CDR1 MNHEY and CDR2 SVGEGT. The CDR3 has 17 amino acids.

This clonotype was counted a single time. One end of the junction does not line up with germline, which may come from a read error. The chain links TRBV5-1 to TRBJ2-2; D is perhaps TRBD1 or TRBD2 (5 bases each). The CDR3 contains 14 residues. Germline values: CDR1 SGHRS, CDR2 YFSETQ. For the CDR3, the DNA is TGCGCCAGCGCCACCGGGGCGAACACCGGGGAGCTGTTATTT. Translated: CASATGANTGELLF.

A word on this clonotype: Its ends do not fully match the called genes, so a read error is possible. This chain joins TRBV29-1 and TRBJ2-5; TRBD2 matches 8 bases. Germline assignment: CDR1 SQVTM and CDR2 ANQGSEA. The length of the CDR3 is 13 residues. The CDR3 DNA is TGCAGCGCCCAGACTAGCGAACCCATGGCCCAGTGCTTC. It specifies CSAQTSEPMAQCF.

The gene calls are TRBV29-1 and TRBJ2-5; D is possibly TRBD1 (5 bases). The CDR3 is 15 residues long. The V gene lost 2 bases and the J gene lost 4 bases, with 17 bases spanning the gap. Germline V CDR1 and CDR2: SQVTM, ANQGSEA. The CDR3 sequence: CSVETVMGRTETQYF. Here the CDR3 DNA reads TGCAGCGTTGAAACGGTCATGGGGCGAACAGAGACCCAGTACTTC.

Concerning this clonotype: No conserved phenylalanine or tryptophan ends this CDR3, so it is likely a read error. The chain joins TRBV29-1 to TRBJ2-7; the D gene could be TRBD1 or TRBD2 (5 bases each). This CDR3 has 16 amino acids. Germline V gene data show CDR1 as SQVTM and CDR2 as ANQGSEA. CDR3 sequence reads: CNAMTSGTGTPYEQYL. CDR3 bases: TGCAACGCCATGACATCTGGGACCGGTACTCCCTACGAGCAGTACTTA.

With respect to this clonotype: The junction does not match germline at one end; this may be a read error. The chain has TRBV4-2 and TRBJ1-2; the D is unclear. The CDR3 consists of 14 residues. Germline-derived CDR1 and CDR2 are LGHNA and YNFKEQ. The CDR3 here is CGSSHLEGNYGYTF. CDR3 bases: TGTGGCAGCAGCCACTTGGAAGGCAACTATGGCTACACCTTC.

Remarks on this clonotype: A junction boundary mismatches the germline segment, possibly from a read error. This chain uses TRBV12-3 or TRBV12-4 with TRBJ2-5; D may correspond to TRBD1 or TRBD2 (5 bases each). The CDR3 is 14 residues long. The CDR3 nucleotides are TGTGTCAGCGGTTTTTCAGGGAATGAGGAGACCCAGTACTTC. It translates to CVSGFSGNEETQYF.

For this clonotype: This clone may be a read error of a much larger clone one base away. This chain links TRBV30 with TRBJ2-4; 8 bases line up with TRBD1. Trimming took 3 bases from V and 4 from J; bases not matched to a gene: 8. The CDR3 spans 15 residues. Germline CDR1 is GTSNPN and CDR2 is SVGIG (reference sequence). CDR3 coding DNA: TGTGCCTGGAGCACGACAGGGGCCAGTAAAAACATTCAGTACTTC. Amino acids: CAWSTTGASKNIQYF.

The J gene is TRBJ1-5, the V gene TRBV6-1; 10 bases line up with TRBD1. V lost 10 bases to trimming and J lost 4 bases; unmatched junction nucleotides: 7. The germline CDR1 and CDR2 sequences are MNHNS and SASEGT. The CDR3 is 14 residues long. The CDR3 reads CATMRTGGNQPQHF. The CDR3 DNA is TGTGCCACCATGAGGACAGGGGGTAATCAGCCCCAGCATTTT.

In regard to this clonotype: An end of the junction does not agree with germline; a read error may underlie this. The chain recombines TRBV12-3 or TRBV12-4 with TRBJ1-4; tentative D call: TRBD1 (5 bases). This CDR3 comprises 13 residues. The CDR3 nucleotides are TGTGCCATCAGTCTAGCTGGGACTGAGAAACTGTTTTTT. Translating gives CAISLAGTEKLFF.

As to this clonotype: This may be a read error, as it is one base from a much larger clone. Here the CDR3 reads CASSRKDSTQETQYF. As DNA, the CDR3 is TGCGCCAGCAGCCGCAAGGACAGTACCCAAGAGACCCAGTACTTC. The chain uses TRBV5-1 and TRBJ2-5; weak D call: TRBD1 (6 bases). This CDR3 contains 15 residues. Trimming stripped 4 bases from V and 1 base from J, with 14 bases between. CDR1 is SGHRS, CDR2 YFSETQ, per germline. Based on the CDR3 plus reference TRBV5-1 and TRBJ2-5, the full variable domain is KAGVTQTPRYLIKTRGQQVTLSCSPISGHRSVSWYQQTPGQGLQFLFEYFSETQRNKGNFPGRFSGRQFSNSRSEMNVSTLELGDSALYLCASSRKDSTQETQYFGPGTRLLVL.

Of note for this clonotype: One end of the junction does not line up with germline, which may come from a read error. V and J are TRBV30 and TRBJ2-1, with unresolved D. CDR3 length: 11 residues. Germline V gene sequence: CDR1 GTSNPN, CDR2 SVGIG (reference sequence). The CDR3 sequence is CAWSLLNEHFF. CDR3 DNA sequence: TGTGCCTGGAGTCTTCTCAATGAGCACTTCTTC.

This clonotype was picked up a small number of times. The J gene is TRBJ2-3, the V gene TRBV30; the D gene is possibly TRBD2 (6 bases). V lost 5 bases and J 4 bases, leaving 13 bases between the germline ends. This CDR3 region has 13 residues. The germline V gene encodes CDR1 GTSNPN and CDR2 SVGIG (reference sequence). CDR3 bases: TGTGCCTGGTTGGAGGGGTATTCAGATACGCAGTATTTT. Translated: CAWLEGYSDTQYF.

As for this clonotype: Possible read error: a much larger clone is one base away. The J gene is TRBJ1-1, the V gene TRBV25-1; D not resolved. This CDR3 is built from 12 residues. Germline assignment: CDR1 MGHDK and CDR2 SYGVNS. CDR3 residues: CTSSEYGEEAFF. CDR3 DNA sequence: TGTACCAGCAGTGAATACGGGGAAGAAGCTTTCTTT. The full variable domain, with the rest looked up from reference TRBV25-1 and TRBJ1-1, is EADIYQTPRYLVIGTGKKITLECSQTMGHDKMYWYQQDPGMELHLIHYSYGVNSTEKGDLSSESTVSRIRTEHFPLTLESARPSHTSQYLCTSSEYGEEAFFGQGTRLTVV.

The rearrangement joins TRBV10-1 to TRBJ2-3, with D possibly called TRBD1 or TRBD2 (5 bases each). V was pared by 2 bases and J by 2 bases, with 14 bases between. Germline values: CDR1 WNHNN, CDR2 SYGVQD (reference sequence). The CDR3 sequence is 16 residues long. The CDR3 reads CASSEGRRGSTDTQYF. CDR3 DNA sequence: TGCGCCAGCAGTGAGGGAAGACGGGGCTCCACAGATACGCAGTATTTT.

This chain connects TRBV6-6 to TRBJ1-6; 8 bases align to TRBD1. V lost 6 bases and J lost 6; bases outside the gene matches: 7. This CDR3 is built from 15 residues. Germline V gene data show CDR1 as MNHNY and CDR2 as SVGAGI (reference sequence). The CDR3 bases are TGTGCCAGCAGCCTGCGGACAGGGAGTAATTCACCCCTCCACTTT. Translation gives CASSLRTGSNSPLHF.

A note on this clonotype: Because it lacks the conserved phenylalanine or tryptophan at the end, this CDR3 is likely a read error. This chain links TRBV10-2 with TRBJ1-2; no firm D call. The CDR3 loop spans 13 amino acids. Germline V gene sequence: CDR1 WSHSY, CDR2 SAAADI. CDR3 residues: CASSEIVNFGYTI. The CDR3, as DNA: TGCGCCAGCAGTGAAATCGTTAACTTTGGCTACACCATC.

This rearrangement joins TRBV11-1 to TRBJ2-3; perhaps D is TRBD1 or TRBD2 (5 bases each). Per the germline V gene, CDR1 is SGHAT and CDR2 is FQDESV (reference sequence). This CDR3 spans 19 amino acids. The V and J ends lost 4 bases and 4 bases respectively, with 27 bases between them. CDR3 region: CASSSGGCSVGARPDTQYF. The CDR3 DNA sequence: TGTGCCAGCAGCTCTGGGGGTTGCTCTGTTGGAGCCCGCCCAGATACGCAGTATTTT. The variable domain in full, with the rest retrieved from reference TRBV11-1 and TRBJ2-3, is EAEVAQSPRYKITEKSQAVAFWCDPISGHATLYWYRQILGQGPELLVQFQDESVVDDSQLPKDRFSAERLKGVDSTLKIQPAELGDSAMYLCASSSGGCSVGARPDTQYFGPGTRLTVL.

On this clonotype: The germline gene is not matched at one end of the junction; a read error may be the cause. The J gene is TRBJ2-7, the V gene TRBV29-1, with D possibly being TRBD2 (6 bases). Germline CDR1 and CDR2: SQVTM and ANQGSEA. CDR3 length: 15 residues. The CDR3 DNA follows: TGCAGTGTTGAAGATCCAGGAGGGAACTCCTACGAACATTACTTC. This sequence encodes CSVEDPGGNSYEHYF.

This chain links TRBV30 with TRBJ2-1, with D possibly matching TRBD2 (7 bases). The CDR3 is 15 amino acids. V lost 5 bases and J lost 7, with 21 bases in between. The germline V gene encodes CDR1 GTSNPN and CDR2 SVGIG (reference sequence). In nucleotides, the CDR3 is TGTGCCTGGGATCAACCCAGCGGGGACATAAATGAGCAGTTCTTC. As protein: CAWDQPSGDINEQFF.